The rows below give T cell receptor beta chains drawn from one sample of a study of blood T cell repertoires in COVID-19. The repertoire was sequenced with immunoSEQ multiplex PCR; TCRdb's copy has only in-frame clones and lacks some. This sample has some 150,000 clones; roughly 87% occur once, and the top ten carry 1% to 1.5%. Material for sequencing was PBMCs or T cells enriched from blood (not recorded which). Receptors originate from a human donor with acute COVID-19. The donor label of this sample is uncertain. CDR3s include the opening cysteine and the closing phenylalanine or tryptophan. D genes are given only for firm matches. Size is omitted from some rows. Given values are once, few, many or a class for expanded clones.

>-|TRBV7-8|TRBJ2-7|-
CASSEGVLFDEQYF
TGTGCCAGCAGCGAGGGGGTCCTGTTCGACGAGCAGTACTTC
>-|TRBV7-2|TRBJ1-4|TRBD1
CASGKGPGQENEKLFF
TGTGCCAGCGGAAAAGGGCCGGGACAGGAGAATGAAAAACTGTTTTTT
>-|TRBV19|TRBJ2-2|TRBD2
CASTRGEGDGELFF
TGTGCCAGTACCCGGGGGGAAGGGGACGGGGAGCTGTTTTTT
>-|TRBV27|TRBJ2-1|TRBD1
CASSLTLGTGYNEQFF
TGTGCCAGCAGTTTAACCCTCGGGACAGGGTACAATGAGCAGTTCTTC
>-|TRBV5-1|TRBJ1-3|-
CASSGDGSGNTIYF
TGCGCCAGCAGCGGAGATGGTTCTGGAAACACCATATATTTT
>few|TRBV21-1|TRBJ1-5|-
CASSNVWPQHF
TGTGCCAGCAGCAATGTATGGCCCCAGCATTTT
>few|TRBV27|TRBJ1-2|-
CASSLLQGDSYGYTF
TGTGCCAGCAGTTTACTTCAGGGCGATAGCTATGGCTACACCTTC
>-|TRBV29-1|TRBJ2-3|TRBD2
CSVESGTLLTDTQYF
TGCAGCGTTGAGAGCGGGACCCTGCTCACAGATACGCAGTATTTT
>-|TRBV12-5|TRBJ1-6|-
CASSDYNSPLHF
TGTGCTAGTTCAGATTATAATTCACCCCTCCACTTT
>-|TRBV5-1|TRBJ2-3|-
CASSPGRDTQYF
TGCGCCAGCAGCCCAGGTCGAGATACGCAGTATTTT
>-|TRBV24-1|TRBJ2-5|-
CATRGAGETQYF
TGTGCCACTCGAGGTGCTGGGGAGACCCAGTACTTC
>-|TRBV19|TRBJ2-6|TRBD1
CASSRDRHEANVLTF
TGTGCCAGTAGTAGGGACAGACATGAGGCCAACGTCCTGACTTTC
>-|TRBV5-1|TRBJ1-1|TRBD1
CASSLGSGGGNTEAFF
TGCGCCAGCAGCTTGGGGTCAGGGGGAGGGAACACTGAAGCTTTCTTT
>-|TRBV30|TRBJ2-7|-
CACSRNSYEQYF
TGTGCCTGCTCCAGGAATTCCTACGAGCAGTACTTC
>once|TRBV5-4|TRBJ1-1|-
CASSSRAGNTEAFF
TGTGCCAGCAGCTCCCGCGCGGGGAACACTGAAGCTTTCTTT
>-|TRBV13|TRBJ2-3|-
CASSLGRTDFTDTQYF
TGTGCCAGCAGCTTAGGAAGGACAGATTTCACAGATACGCAGTATTTT
>-|TRBV9|TRBJ2-7|TRBD2
CASSVGGGYSYEQYF
TGTGCCAGCAGCGTAGGCGGGGGATACTCCTACGAGCAGTACTTC
>-|TRBV29-1|TRBJ2-5|-
CSAPRGSQETQYF
TGCAGCGCCCCGAGGGGGTCACAAGAGACCCAGTACTTC
>-|TRBV5-6|TRBJ2-7|-
CASSLSREQYF
TGTGCCAGCAGCTTGTCGCGAGAGCAGTACTTC
>-|TRBV5-8|TRBJ1-2|TRBD1
CASSLGTGDYGYTF
TGTGCCAGCAGCCTCGGGACAGGGGACTATGGCTACACCTTC
>few|TRBV5-1|TRBJ2-7|-
CASSLEGVKQYF
TGCGCCAGCAGCTTGGAAGGGGTAAAGCAGTACTTC
>-|TRBV12-3/TRBV12-4|TRBJ1-5|-
CASTTANQPQHF
TGTGCCAGCACTACCGCCAATCAGCCCCAGCATTTT
>-|TRBV4-2|TRBJ2-1|-
CASSQDEGRASYNEQFF
TGTGCCAGCAGCCAAGATGAAGGGCGGGCCAGCTACAATGAGCAGTTCTTC
>-|TRBV9|TRBJ2-3|-
CASSVHPGTDTQYF
TGTGCCAGCAGCGTTCATCCGGGGACAGATACGCAGTATTTT